The subject of this entry is one T cell receptor (beta chain). The entry originates in a study of cytomegalovirus exposure and HLA in healthy donors. Germline V gives CDR1 SGHTA, CDR2 FQGTGA. This CDR3 region has 17 residues. V was pared by 5 bases and J by 8 bases, with 11 bases of the junction left unmatched. 60 Vbeta and 13 Jbeta primers were used in PCR. Some clones are missing from TCRdb's copy, which holds only in-frame ones; the method was immunoSEQ multiplex PCR. The table shows roughly 170,000 clones, with about four fifths occurring only once. The receptor comes from a woman in her late teens or twenties in good health and CMV-seronegative. Sequencing was carried out using PBMCs. The chain is built from TRBV7-3 and TRBJ2-2, with 13 bases lining up with TRBD2. The DNA for the CDR3 is TGTGCCAGCAGCGCTCGCGGACTAGCGGGAGCTACAGGGGAGCTGTTTTTT. The encoded protein is CASSARGLAGATGELFF.